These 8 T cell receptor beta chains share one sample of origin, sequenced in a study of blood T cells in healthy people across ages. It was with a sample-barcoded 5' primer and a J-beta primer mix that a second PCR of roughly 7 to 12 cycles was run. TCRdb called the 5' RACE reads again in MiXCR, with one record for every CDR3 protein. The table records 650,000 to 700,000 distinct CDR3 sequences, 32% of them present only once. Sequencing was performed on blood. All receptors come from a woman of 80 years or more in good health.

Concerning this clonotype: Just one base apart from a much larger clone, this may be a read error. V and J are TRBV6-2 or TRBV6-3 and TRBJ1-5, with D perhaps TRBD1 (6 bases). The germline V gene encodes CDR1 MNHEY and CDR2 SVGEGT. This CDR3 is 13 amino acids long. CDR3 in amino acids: CASRDSSDQPRHF. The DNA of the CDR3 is TGTGCCAGCAGGGACAGTTCTGATCAGCCCCGGCATTTT.

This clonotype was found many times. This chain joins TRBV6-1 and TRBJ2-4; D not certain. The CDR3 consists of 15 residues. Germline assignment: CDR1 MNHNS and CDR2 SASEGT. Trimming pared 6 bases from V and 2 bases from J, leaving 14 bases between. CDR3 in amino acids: CASSLGPESKNIQYF. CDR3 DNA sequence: TGTGCCAGCAGCCTTGGACCGGAATCCAAAAACATTCAGTACTTC.

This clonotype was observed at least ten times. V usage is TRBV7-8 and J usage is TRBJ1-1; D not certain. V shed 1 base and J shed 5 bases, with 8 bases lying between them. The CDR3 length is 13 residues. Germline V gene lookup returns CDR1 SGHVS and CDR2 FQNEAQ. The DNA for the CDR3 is TGTGCCAGCAGCTTAGTGGAGGGAACTGAAGCTTTCTTT. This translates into CASSLVEGTEAFF.

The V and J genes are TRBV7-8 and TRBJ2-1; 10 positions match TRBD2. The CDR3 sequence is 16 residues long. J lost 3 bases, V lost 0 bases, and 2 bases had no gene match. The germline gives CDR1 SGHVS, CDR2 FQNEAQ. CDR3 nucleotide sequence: TGTGCCAGCAGCTTAGCGGCTAGCGGGGGCTACAATGAGCAGTTCTTC. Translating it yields CASSLAASGGYNEQFF.

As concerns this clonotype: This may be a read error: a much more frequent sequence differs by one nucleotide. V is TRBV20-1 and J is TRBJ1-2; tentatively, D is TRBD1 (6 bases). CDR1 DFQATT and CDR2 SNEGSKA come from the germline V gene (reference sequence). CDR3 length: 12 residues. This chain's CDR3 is CSAWTANYGHTF. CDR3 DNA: TGCAGTGCTTGGACAGCTAACTATGGCCACACCTTC.

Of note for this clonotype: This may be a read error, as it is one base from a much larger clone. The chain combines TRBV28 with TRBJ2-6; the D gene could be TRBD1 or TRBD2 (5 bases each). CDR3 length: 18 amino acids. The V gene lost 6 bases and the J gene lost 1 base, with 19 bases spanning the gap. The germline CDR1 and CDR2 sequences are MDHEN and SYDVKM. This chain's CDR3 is CASSLWGKGSSGANVLTF. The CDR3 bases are TGTGCCAGCAGCCTATGGGGGAAGGGATCGTCTGGGGCCAACGTCCTGACTTTC.

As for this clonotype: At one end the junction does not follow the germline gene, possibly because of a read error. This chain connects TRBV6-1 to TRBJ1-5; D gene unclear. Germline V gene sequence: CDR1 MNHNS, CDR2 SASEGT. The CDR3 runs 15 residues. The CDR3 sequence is CASTPGSYSNQPRHF. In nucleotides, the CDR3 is TGTGCCAGCACCCCGGGGAGTTATAGCAATCAGCCCCGGCATTTT.

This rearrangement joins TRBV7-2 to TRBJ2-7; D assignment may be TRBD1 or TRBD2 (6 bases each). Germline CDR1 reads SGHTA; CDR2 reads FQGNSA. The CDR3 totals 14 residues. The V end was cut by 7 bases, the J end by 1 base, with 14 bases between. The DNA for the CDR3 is TGTGCCAGCAACCGGGGGCGCGGGTCCTACGAGCAGTACTTC. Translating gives CASNRGRGSYEQYF.